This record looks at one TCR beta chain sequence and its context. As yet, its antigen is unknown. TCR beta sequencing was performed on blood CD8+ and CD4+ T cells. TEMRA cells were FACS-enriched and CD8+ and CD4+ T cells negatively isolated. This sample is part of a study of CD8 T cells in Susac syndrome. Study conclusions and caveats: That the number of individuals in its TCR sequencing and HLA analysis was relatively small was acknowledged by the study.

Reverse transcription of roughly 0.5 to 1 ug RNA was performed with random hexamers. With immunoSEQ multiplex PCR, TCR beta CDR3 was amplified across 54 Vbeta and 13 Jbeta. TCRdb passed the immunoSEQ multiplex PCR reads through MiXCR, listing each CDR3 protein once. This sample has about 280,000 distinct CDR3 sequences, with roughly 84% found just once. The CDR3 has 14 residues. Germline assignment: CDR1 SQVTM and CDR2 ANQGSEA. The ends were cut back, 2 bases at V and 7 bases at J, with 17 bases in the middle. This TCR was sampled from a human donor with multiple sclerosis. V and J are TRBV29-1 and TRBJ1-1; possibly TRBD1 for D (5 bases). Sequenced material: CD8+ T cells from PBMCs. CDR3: CSVESGPGRYEAFF. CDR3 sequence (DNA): TGCAGCGTTGAATCAGGGCCCGGACGATATGAAGCTTTCTTT.